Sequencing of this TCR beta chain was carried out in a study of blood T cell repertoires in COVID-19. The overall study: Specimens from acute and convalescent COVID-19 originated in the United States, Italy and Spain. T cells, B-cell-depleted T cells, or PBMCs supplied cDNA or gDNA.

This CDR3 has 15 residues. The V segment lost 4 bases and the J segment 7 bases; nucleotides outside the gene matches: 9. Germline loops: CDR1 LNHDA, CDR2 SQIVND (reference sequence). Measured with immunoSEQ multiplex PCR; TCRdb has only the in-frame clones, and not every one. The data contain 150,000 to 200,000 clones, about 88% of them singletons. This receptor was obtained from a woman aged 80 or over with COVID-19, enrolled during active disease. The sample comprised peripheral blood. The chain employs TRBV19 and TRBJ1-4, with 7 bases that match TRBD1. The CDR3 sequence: CASSTGGGRVEKLFF. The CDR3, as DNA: TGTGCCAGTAGTACTGGAGGGGGCCGGGTTGAAAAACTGTTTTTT. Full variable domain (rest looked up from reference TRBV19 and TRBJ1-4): DGGITQSPKYLFRKEGQNVTLSCEQNLNHDAMYWYRQDPGQGLRLIYYSQIVNDFQKGDIAEGYSVSREKKESFPLTVTSAQKNPTAFYLCASSTGGGRVEKLFFGSGTQLSVL.